This TCR beta chain was identified in a study of regulatory T cells in long-lasting Graves disease. Whole-study findings and limits: Comparison showed that persistent patients shared more public clonotypes (about 2,700) than new patients (nearly 1,000).

The CDR3 extends over 13 amino acids. Germline V gene lookup returns CDR1 DFQATT and CDR2 SNEGSKA (reference sequence). Trimming stripped 5 bases from V and 3 bases from J, with 13 bases between. Arm-PCR of CDR3 regions with iRepertoire HTBI primers generated TCR beta libraries. MiXCR was run by TCRdb on the multiplex PCR reads, yielding one entry per CDR3 protein. This sample has more than 300,000 distinct CDR3 sequences, with more than 20% found just once. This clonotype was seen at least ten times. Its antigen remains unknown. Time point of the sample: persistent/refractory GD, antithyroid drugs over 5 years with positive TRAb. PBMC RNA was the source of the TCR library.

The starting material was peripheral blood mononuclear cells (PBMCs), obtained when the disease was refractory, from a patient treated with antithyroid drugs. The chain is built from TRBV20-1 and TRBJ1-2, with TRBD1 as a possible D gene (6 bases). The clonotype was recovered from a woman in her 40s with Graves disease. CDR3 in DNA: TGCAGTGCTGCGGGACACGAGGACTATGGCTACACCTTC. Translation gives CSAAGHEDYGYTF.